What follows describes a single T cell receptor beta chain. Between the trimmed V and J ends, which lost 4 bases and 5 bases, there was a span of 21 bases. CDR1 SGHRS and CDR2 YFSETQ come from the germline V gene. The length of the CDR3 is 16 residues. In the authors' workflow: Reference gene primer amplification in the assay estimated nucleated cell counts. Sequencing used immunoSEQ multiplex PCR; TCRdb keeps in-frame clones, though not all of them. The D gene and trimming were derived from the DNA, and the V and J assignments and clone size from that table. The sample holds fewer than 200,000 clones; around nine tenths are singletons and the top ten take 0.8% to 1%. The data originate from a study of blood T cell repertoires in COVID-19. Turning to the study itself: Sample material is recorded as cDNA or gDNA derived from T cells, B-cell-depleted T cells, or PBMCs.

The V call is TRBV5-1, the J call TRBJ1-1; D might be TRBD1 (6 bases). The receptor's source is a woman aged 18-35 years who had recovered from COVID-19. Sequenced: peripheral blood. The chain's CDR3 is CASSHRDKILRTEAFF. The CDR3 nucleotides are TGCGCCAGCAGCCACCGGGACAAAATACTGAGGACTGAAGCTTTCTTT.